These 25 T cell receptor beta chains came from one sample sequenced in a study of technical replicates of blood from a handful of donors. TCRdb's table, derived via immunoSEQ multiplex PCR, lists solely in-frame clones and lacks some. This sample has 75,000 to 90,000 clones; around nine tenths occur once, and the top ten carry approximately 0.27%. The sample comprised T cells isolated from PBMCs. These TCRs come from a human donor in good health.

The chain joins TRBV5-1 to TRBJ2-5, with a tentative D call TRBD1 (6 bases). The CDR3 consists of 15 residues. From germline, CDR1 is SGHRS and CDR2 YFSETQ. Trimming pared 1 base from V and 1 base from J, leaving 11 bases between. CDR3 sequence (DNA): TGCGCCAGCAGCTTGCCCCCGGACAGCCAAGAGACCCAGTACTTC. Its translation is CASSLPPDSQETQYF.

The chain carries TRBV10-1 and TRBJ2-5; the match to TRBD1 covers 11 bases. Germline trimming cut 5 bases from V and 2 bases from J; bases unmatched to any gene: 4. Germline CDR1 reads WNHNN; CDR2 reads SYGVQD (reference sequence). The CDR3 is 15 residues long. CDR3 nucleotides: TGCGCCAGCAGTCGCGGACAGGGGGCACAAGAGACCCAGTACTTC. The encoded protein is CASSRGQGAQETQYF.

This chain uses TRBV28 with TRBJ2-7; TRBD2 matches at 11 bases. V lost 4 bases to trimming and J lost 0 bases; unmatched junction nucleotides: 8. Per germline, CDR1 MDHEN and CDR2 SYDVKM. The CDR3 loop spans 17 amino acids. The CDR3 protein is CASSSPGLADSSYEQYF. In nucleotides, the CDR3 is TGTGCCAGCAGTTCCCCGGGACTAGCGGACAGCTCCTACGAGCAGTACTTC. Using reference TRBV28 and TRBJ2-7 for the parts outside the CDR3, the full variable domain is DVKVTQSSRYLVKRTGEKVFLECVQDMDHENMFWYRQDPGLGLRLIYFSYDVKMKEKGDIPEGYSVSREKKERFSLILESASTNQTSMYLCASSSPGLADSSYEQYFGPGTRLTVT.

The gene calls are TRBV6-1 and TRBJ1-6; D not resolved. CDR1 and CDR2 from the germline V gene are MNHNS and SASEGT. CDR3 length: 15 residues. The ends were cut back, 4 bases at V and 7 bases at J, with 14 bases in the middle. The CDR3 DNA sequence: TGTGCCAGCAGTGGGAAGGCCGTACAGAATTCACCCCTCCACTTT. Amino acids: CASSGKAVQNSPLHF.

CDR3 region: CASSLGDRPNQPQHF. In DNA form, the CDR3 reads TGTGCCAGCAGCCTCGGCGACAGGCCAAATCAGCCCCAGCATTTT. The chain is built from TRBV4-2 and TRBJ1-5, with D perhaps TRBD1 (6 bases). The germline gives CDR1 LGHNA, CDR2 YNFKEQ. Trimming took 4 bases from V and 4 from J, leaving 14 bases between them. The CDR3 is 15 residues long.

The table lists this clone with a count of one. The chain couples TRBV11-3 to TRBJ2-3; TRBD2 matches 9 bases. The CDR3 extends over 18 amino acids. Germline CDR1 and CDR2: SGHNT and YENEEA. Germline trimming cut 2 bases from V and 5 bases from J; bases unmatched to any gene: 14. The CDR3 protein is CASSLRAGGPYVIDTQYF. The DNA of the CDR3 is TGTGCCAGCAGCTTAAGGGCGGGAGGGCCGTACGTTATAGATACGCAGTATTTT.

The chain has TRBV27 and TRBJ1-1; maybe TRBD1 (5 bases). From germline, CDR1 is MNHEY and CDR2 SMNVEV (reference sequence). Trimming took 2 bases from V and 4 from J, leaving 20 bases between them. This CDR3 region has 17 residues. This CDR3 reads CASSLKSPDWGGTEAFF. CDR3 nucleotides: TGTGCCAGCAGTTTAAAAAGTCCGGATTGGGGGGGCACTGAAGCTTTCTTT.

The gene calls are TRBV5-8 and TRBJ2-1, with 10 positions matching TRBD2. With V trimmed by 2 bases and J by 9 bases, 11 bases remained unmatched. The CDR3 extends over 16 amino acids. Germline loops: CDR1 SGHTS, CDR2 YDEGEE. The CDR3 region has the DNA TGTGCCAGCAGCTTATGGAAAGGGACTAGCGAATCTGAGCAGTTCTTC. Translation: CASSLWKGTSESEQFF.

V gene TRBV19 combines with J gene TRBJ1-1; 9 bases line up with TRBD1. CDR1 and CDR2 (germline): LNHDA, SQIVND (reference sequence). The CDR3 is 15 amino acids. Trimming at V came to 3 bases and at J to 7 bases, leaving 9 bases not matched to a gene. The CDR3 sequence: CASSIWAGTGSEAFF. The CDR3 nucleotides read TGTGCCAGTAGTATTTGGGCCGGGACAGGGAGTGAAGCTTTCTTT. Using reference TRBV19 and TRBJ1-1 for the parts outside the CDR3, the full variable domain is DGGITQSPKYLFRKEGQNVTLSCEQNLNHDAMYWYRQDPGQGLRLIYYSQIVNDFQKGDIAEGYSVSREKKESFPLTVTSAQKNPTAFYLCASSIWAGTGSEAFFGQGTRLTVV.

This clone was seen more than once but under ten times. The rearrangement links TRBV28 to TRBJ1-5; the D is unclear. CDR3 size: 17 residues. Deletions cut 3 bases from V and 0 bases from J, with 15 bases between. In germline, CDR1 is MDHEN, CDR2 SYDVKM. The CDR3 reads CASSLVIGRSSNQPQHF. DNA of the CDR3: TGTGCCAGCAGTTTGGTTATTGGCAGATCTAGCAATCAGCCCCAGCATTTT.

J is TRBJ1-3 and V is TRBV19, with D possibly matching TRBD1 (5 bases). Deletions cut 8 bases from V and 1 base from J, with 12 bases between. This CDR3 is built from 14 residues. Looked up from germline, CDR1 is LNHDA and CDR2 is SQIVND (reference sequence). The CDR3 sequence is CASGDDSSGNTIYF. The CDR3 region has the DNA TGTGCCAGTGGCGATGACAGTTCTGGAAACACCATATATTTT.

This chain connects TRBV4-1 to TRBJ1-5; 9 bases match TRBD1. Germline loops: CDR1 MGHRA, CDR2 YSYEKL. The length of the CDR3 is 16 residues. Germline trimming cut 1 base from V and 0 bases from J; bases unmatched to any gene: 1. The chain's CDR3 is CASSQGTGDSNQPQHF. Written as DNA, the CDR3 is TGCGCCAGCAGCCAAGGGACAGGGGATAGCAATCAGCCCCAGCATTTT.

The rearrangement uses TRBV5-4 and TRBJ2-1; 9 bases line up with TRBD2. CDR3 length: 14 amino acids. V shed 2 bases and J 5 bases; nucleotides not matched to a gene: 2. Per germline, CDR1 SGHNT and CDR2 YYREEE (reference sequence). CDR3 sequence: CASSFRLADNEQFF. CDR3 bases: TGTGCCAGCAGCTTTAGACTAGCGGACAATGAGCAGTTCTTC.

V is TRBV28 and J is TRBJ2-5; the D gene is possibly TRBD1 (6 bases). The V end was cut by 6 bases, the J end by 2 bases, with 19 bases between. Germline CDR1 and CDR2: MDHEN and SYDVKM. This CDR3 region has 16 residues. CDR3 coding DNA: TGTGCCAGCAGATACCGGGACACCCAAGATCAAGAGACCCAGTACTTC. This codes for CASRYRDTQDQETQYF.

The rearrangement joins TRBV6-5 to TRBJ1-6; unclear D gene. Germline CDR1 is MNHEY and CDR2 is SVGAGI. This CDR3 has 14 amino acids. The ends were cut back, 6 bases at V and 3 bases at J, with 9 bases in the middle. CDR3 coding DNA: TGTGCCAGCAGCGGCCGGGACTATAATTCACCCCTCCACTTT. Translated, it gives CASSGRDYNSPLHF.

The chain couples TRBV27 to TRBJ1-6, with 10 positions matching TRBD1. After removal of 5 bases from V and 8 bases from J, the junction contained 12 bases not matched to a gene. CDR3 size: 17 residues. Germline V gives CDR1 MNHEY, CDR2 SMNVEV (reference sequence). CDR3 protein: CASSMTGGATSYSPLHF. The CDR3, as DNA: TGTGCCAGCAGTATGACAGGGGGCGCGACATCTTATTCACCCCTCCACTTT.

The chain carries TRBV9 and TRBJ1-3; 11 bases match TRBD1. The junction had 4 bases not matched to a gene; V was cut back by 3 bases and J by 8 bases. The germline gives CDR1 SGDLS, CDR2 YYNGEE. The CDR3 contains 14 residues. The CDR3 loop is CASSGTGGLDTIYF. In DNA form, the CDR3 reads TGTGCCAGCAGCGGGACAGGGGGCCTGGACACCATATATTTT.

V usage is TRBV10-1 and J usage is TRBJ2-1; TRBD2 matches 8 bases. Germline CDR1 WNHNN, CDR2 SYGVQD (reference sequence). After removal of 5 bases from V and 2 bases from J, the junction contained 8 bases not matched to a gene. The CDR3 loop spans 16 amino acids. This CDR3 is CASSLPSGGPYNEQFF. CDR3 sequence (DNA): TGCGCCAGCAGTCTACCCTCGGGAGGGCCCTACAATGAGCAGTTCTTC.

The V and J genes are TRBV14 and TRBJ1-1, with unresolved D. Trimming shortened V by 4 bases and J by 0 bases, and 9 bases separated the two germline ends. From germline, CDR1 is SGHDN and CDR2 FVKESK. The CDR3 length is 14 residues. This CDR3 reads CASSRAAMNTEAFF. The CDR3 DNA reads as TGTGCCAGCAGCCGAGCGGCCATGAACACTGAAGCTTTCTTT. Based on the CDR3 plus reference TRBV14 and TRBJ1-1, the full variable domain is EAGVTQFPSHSVIEKGQTVTLRCDPISGHDNLYWYRRVMGKEIKFLLHFVKESKQDESGMPNNRFLAERTGGTYSTLKVQPAELEDSGVYFCASSRAAMNTEAFFGQGTRLTVV.

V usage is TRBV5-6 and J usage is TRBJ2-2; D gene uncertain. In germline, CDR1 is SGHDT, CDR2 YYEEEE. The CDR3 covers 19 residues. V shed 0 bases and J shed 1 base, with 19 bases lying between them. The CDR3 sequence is CASSLARNARLRNTGELFF. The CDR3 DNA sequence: TGTGCCAGCAGCTTGGCCCGTAACGCTAGGCTCCGGAACACCGGGGAGCTGTTTTTT.

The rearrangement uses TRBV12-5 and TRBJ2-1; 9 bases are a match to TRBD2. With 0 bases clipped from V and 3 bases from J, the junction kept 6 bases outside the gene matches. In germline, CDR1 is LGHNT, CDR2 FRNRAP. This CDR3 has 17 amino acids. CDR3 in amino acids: CASGLVLGGRDYNEQFF. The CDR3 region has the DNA TGTGCTAGTGGTTTGGTTCTGGGCGGGAGGGACTACAATGAGCAGTTCTTC.

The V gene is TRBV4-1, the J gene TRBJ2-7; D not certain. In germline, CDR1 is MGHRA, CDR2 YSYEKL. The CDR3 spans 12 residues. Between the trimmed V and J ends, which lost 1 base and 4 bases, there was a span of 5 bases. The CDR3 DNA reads TGCGCCAGCAGCCAAGGGAGATACGAGCAGTACTTC. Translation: CASSQGRYEQYF.

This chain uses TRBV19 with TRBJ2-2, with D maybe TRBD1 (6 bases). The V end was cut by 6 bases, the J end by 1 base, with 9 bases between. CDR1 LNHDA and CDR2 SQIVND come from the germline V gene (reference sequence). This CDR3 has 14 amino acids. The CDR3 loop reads CASRWGQNTGELFF. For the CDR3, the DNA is TGTGCCAGTAGATGGGGACAGAACACCGGGGAGCTGTTTTTT.

The CDR3 sequence is CASSQSVGGPDTQYF. The CDR3 DNA reads TGTGCCAGCAGTCAGTCGGTAGGGGGCCCAGATACGCAGTATTTT. The V gene is TRBV6-6, the J gene TRBJ2-3, with TRBD1 matching 7 bases. Germline V lookup: CDR1 MNHNY, CDR2 SVGAGI (reference sequence). The CDR3 runs to 15 residues. J was trimmed by 4 bases and V by 5 bases; bases with no gene match: 9.

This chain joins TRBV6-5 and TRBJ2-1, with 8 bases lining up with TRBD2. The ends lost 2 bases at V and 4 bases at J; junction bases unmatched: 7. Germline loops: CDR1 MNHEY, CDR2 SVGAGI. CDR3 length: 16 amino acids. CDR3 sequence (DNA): TGTGCCAGCAGTTACGAGGGCGGGGGGACTTACAATGAGCAGTTCTTC. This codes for CASSYEGGGTYNEQFF.